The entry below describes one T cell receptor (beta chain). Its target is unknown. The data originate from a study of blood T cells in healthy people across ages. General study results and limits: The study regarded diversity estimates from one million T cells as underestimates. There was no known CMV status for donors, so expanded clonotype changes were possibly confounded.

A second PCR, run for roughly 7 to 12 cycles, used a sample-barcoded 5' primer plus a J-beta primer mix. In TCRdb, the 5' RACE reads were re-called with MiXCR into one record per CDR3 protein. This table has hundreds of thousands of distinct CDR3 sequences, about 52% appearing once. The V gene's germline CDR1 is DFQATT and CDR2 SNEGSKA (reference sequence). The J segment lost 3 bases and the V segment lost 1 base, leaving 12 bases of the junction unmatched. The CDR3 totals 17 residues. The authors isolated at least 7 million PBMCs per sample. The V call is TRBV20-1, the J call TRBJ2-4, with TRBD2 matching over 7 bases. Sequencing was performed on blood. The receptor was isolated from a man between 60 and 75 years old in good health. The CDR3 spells CSARASGPGGGKNIQYF. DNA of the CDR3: TGCAGTGCTAGAGCCTCTGGTCCGGGAGGCGGCAAAAACATTCAGTACTTC.